This T cell receptor (beta chain) derives from a study of T cell changes during pregnancy in multiple sclerosis. Unmatched junction bases numbered 6, after V lost 6 bases and J lost 7 bases. CDR1 and CDR2 (germline): SGHAT, FQNNGV. The CDR3 is 12 amino acids. Sequencing was performed with immunoSEQ multiplex PCR; in TCRdb, only in-frame clones are kept and a portion is missing. The profile shows some 50,000 clones, under 90% of them singletons. The sample was peripheral blood, taken in the first trimester of pregnancy. The receptor was derived from a female donor in good health, enrolled as a control in a pregnancy study. The chain recombines TRBV11-2 with TRBJ2-7; TRBD1 aligns across 7 bases. This CDR3 reads CASRGTGEEQYF. In DNA, the CDR3 is TGTGCCAGCAGGGGAACAGGGGAAGAGCAGTACTTC.